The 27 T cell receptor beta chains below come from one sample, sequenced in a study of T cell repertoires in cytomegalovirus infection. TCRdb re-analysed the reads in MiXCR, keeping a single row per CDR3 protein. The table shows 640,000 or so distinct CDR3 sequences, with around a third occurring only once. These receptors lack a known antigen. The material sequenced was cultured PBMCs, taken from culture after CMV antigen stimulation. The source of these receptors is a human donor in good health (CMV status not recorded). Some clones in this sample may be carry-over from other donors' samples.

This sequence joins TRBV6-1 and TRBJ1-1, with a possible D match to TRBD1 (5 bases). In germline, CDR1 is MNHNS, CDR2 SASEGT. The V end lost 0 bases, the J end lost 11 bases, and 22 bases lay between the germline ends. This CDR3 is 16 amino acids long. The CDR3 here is CASSEAGHRTHLLAFF. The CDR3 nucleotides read TGTGCCAGCAGTGAAGCGGGTCACAGGACACACCTATTGGCTTTCTTT.

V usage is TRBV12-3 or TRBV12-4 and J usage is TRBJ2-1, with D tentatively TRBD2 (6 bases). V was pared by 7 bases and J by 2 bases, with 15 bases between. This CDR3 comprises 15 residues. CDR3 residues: CASTPSGETYNEQFF. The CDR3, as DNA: TGTGCCAGCACACCCTCGGGGGAAACCTACAATGAGCAGTTCTTC.

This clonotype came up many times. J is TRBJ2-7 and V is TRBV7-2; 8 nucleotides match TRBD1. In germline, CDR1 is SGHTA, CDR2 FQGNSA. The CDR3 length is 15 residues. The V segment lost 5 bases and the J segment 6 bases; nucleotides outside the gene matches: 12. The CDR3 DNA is TGTGCCAGCAGCCGAGAAGGATGGACAGGGACCGAGCAGTACTTC. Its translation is CASSREGWTGTEQYF.

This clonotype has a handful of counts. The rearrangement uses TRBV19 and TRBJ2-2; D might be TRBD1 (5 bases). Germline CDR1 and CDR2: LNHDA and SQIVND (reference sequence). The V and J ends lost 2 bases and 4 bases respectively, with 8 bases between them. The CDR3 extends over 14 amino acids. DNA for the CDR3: TGTGCCAGTAGTATAAAGGGGCGCACCGGGGAGCTGTTTTTT. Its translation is CASSIKGRTGELFF.

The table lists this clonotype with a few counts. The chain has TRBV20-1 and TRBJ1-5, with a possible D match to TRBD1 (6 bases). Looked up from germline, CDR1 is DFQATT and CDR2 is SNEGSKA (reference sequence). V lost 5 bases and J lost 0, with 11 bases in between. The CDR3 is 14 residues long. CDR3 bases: TGCAGTGCTCATGACAGGAATAGCAATCAGCCCCAGCATTTT. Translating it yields CSAHDRNSNQPQHF.

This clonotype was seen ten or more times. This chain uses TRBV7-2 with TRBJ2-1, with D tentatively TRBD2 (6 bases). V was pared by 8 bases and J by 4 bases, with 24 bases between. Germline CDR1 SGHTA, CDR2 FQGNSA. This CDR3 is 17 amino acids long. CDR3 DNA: TGTGCCAGCCCACCCCGGGAGACCTCCATTCGGTACAATGAGCAGTTCTTC. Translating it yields CASPPRETSIRYNEQFF.

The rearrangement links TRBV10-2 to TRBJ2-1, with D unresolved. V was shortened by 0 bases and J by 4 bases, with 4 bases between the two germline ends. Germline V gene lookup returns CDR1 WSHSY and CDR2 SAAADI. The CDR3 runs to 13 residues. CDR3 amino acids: CASSESVYNEQFF. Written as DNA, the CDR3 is TGCGCCAGCAGTGAGTCGGTGTACAATGAGCAGTTCTTC.

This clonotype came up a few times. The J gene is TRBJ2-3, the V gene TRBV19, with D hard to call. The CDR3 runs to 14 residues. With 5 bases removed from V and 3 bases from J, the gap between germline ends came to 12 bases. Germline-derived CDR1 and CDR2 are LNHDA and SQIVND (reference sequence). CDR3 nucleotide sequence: TGTGCCAGTAGTCCCCAGGTACGAACAGATACGCAGTATTTT. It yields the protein CASSPQVRTDTQYF.

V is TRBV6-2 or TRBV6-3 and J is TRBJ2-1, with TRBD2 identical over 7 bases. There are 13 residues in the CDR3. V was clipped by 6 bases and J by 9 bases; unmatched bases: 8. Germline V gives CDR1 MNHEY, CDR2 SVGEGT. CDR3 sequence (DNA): TGTGCCAGCAGCCCCCGGACTAGGAGTGAGCAGTTCTTC. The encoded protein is CASSPRTRSEQFF.

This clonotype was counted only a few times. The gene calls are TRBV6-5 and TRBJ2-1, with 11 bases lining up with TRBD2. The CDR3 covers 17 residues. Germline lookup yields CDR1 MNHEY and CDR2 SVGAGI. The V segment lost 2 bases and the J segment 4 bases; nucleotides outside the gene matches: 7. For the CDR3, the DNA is TGTGCCAGCAGTTACGGGGGAATAGCGGGAGGGTACAATGAGCAGTTCTTC. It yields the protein CASSYGGIAGGYNEQFF.

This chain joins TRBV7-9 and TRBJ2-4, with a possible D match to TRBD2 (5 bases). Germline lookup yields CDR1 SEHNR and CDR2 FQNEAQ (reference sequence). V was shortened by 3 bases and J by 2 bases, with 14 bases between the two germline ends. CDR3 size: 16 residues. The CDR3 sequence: CASSFWAGVTKNIQYF. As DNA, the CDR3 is TGTGCCAGCAGCTTTTGGGCCGGGGTAACCAAAAACATTCAGTACTTC.

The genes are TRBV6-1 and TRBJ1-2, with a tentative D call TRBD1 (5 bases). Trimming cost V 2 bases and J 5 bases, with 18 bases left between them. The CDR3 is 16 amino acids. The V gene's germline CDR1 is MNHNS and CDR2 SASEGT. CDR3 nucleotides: TGTGCCAGCAGTGAATTAGGTGTAGGGGCGGAGTATGGCTACACCTTC. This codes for CASSELGVGAEYGYTF.

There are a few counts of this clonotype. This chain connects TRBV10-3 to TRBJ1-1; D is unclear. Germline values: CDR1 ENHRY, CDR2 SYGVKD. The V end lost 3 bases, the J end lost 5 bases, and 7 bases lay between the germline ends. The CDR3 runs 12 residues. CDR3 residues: CAISDQLTEAFF. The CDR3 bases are TGTGCCATCAGTGACCAGCTGACTGAAGCTTTCTTT.

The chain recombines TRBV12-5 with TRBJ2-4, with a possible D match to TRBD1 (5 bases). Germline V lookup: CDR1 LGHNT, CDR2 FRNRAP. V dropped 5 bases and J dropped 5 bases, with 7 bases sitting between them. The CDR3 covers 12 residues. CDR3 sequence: CASGLGENIQYF. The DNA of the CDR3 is TGTGCTAGTGGTCTAGGGGAAAACATTCAGTACTTC.

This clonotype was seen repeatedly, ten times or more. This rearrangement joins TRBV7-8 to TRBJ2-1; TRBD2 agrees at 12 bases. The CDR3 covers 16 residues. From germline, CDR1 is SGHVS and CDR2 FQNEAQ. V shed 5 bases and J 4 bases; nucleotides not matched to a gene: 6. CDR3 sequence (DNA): TGTGCCAGCAGCGTAGGACTAGCGGGAAGATACAATGAGCAGTTCTTC. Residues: CASSVGLAGRYNEQFF.

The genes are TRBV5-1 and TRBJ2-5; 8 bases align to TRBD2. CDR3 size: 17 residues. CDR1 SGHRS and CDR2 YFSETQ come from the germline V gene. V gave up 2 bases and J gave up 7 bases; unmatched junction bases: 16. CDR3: CASSLGPRDSGMGTQYF. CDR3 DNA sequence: TGCGCCAGCAGCTTAGGACCGCGTGATAGCGGGATGGGGACCCAGTACTTC.

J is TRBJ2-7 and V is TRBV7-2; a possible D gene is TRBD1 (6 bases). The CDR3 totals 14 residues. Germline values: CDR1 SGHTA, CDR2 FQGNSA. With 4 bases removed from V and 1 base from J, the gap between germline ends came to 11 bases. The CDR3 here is CASSSSQGSYEQYF. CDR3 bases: TGTGCCAGCAGCTCATCACAGGGATCCTACGAGCAGTACTTC.

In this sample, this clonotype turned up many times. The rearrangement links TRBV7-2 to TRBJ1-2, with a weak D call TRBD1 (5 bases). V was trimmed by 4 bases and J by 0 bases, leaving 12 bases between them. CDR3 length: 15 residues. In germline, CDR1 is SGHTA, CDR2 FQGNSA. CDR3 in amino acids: CASSSGTQSNYGYTF. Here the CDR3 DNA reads TGTGCCAGCAGCTCAGGGACGCAGTCTAACTATGGCTACACCTTC.

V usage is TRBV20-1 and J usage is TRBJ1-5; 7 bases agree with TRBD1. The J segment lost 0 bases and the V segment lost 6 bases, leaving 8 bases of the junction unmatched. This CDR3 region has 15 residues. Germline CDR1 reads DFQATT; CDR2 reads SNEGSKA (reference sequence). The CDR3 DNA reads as TGCAGTGCCGGCCGGACAGGAGTTAGCAATCAGCCCCAGCATTTT. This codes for CSAGRTGVSNQPQHF.

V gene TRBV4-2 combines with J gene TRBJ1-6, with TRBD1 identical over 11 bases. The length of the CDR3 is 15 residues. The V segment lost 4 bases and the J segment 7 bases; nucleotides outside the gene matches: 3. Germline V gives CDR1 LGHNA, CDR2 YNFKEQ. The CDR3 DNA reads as TGTGCCAGCAGCCGAGGACAGGGGGCGAATTCACCCCTCCACTTT. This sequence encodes CASSRGQGANSPLHF.

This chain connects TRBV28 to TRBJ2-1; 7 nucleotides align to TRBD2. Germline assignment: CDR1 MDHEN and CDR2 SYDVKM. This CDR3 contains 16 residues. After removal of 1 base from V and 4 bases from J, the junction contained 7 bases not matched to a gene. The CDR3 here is CASSLSSGGRYNEQFF. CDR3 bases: TGTGCCAGCAGTTTATCTAGCGGTGGGAGGTACAATGAGCAGTTCTTC.

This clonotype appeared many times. The CDR3 sequence is CASTPGGGGSQYF. CDR3 sequence (DNA): TGTGCCAGCACCCCGGGGGGGGGAGGTTCGCAGTATTTT. The chain links TRBV7-2 to TRBJ2-3; 8 nucleotides line up with TRBD2. This CDR3 has 13 residues. The V gene's germline CDR1 is SGHTA and CDR2 FQGNSA. V lost 7 bases to trimming and J lost 10 bases; unmatched junction nucleotides: 10.

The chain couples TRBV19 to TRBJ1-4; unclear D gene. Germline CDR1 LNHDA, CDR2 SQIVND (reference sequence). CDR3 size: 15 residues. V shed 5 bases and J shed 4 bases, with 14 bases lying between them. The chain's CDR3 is CASSLVGSDNEKLFF. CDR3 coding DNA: TGTGCCAGTAGTCTGGTCGGAAGCGATAATGAAAAACTGTTTTTT.

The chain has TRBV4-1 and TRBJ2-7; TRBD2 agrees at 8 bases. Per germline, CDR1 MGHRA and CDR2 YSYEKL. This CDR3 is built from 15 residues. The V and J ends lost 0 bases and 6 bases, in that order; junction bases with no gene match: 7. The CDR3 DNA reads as TGCGCCAGCAGCCAAGATCTGGCGGGAGGATCCGAGCAGTACTTC. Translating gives CASSQDLAGGSEQYF.

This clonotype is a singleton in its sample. The CDR3 is CSARDRFRGSNTEAFF. The CDR3 DNA sequence: TGCAGTGCTAGAGATAGGTTTCGAGGATCGAACACTGAAGCTTTCTTT. The chain has TRBV20-1 and TRBJ1-1; D is ambiguous. Between the trimmed V and J ends, which lost 0 bases and 1 base, there was a span of 15 bases. The germline V gene encodes CDR1 DFQATT and CDR2 SNEGSKA (reference sequence). The CDR3 is made up of 16 amino acids.

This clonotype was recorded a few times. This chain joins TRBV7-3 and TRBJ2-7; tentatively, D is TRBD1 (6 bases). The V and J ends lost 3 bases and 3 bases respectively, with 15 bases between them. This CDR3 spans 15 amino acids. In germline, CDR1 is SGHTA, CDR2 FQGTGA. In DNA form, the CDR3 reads TGTGCCAGCAGCTTCGCCGGGACACCCAACTACGAGCAGTACTTC. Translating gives CASSFAGTPNYEQYF.

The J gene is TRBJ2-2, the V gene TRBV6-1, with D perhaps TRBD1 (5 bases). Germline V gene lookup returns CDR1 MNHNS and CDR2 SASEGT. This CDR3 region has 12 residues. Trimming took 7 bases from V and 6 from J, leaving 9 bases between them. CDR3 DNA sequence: TGTGCCAGCAAGGAAGGGGCCGGGGAGCTGTTTTTT. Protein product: CASKEGAGELFF.